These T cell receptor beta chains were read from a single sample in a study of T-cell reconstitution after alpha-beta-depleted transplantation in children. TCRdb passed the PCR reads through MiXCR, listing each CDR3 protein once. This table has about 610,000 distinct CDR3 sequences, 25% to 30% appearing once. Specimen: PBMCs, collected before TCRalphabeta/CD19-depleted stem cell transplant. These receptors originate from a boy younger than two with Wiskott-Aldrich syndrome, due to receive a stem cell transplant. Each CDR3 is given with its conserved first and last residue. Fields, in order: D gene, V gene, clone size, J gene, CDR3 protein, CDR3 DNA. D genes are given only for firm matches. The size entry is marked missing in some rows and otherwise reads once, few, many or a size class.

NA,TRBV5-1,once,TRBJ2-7,CASSLKDRTYEQYF,TGCGCCAGCAGCTTAAAGGACAGAACCTACGAGCAGTACTTC
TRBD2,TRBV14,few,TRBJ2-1,CASSQEMGTSVYNEQFF,TGTGCCAGCAGCCAAGAAATGGGGACTAGCGTGTACAATGAGCAGTTCTTC
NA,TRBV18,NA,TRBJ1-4,CASSPQGLNEKLFF,TGTGCCAGCTCACCACAGGGCCTCAATGAAAAACTGTTTTTT
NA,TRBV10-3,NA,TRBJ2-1,CAISDRLKGGNEQFF,TGTGCCATCAGTGACAGGCTGAAAGGCGGCAATGAGCAGTTCTTC
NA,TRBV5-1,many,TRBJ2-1,CASSLDTYNEQFF,TGCGCCAGCAGCTTGGACACTTACAATGAGCAGTTCTTC
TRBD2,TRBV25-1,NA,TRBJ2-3,CASSEWGLAGGTDTQYF,TGTGCCAGCAGTGAATGGGGACTAGCGGGAGGCACAGATACGCAGTATTTT
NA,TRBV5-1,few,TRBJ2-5,CASNQDNQETQYF,TGCGCCAGCAATCAGGACAACCAAGAGACCCAGTACTTC
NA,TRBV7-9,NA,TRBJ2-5,CASSPAGSETQYF,TGTGCCAGCAGCCCGGCGGGGTCCGAGACCCAGTACTTC
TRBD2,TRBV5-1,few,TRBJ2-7,CASSLSNPNREGTYEQYF,TGCGCCAGCAGCTTGTCGAACCCAAACCGGGAGGGGACCTACGAGCAGTACTTC
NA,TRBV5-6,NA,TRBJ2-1,CASSLGGRVTYNEQFF,TGTGCCAGCAGCTTGGGGGGGCGGGTTACCTACAATGAGCAGTTCTTC
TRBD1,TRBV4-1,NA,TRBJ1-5,CASSPRTGGPNQPQHF,TGCGCCAGCAGCCCTAGGACAGGGGGCCCCAATCAGCCCCAGCATTTT
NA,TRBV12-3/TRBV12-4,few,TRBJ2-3,CASRPTSEDTQYF,TGTGCCAGCAGGCCCACCTCTGAAGATACGCAGTATTTT
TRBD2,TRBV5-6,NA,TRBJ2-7,CASSFSGRSYEQYF,TGTGCCAGCAGCTTTAGCGGGAGGTCCTACGAGCAGTACTTC
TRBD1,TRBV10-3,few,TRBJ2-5,CAIRGQGETQYF,TGTGCCATCAGGGGACAGGGAGAGACCCAGTACTTC
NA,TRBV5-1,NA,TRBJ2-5,CASSYSQTQYF,TGCGCCAGCAGCTATTCGCAGACCCAGTACTTC
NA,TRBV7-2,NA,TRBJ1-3,CASSSAAGNTIYF,TGTGCCAGCAGTTCTGCTGCTGGAAACACCATATATTTT
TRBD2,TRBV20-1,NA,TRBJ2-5,CSAADGSWGLAGEETQYF,TGCAGTGCTGCGGACGGCTCTTGGGGACTAGCGGGAGAGGAGACCCAGTACTTC
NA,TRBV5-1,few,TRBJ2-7,CASSRGGLGYEQYF,TGCGCCAGCAGCAGAGGAGGATTAGGCTACGAGCAGTACTTC
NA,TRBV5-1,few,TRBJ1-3,CASSLASDNLSGNTIYF,TGCGCCAGCAGCTTGGCCAGCGACAACCTATCTGGAAACACCATATATTTT
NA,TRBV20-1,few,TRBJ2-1,CSAESGYEQFF,TGCAGTGCTGAAAGCGGGTATGAGCAGTTCTTC
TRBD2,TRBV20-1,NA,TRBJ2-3,CSGTSGDTQYF,TGCTCCGGGACTAGCGGCGATACGCAGTATTTT
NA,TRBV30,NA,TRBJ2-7,CAWSRRTSAFGHEQYF,TGTGCCTGGAGTAGGAGGACATCAGCATTCGGCCACGAGCAGTACTTC
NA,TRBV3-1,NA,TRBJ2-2,CASSQYLGTGELFF,TGTGCCAGCAGCCAATATCTGGGGACCGGGGAGCTGTTTTTT
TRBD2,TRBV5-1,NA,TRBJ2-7,CATKGGLAGYEQYF,TGCGCCACCAAGGGGGGACTAGCGGGCTACGAGCAGTACTTC
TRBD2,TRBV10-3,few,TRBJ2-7,CASTSGAYEQYF,TGTGCCAGCACTAGCGGGGCCTACGAGCAGTACTTC
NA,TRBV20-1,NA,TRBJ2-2,CSARVGGGNTGELFF,TGCAGTGCTAGAGTGGGCGGAGGGAACACCGGGGAGCTGTTTTTT
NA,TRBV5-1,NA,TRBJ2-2,CASSTINRDLGELFF,TGCGCCAGCAGCACAATTAACAGGGATTTGGGGGAGCTGTTTTTT
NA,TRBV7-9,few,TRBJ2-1,CASTLEERILSYNEQFF,TGTGCCAGCACCCTTGAAGAGCGGATTTTGTCCTACAATGAGCAGTTCTTC